The entry below describes one T cell receptor (beta chain). With 60 Vbeta and 13 Jbeta primers, the PCR was carried out. Only in-frame clones appear in the TCRdb table, and some are missing; sequencing was by immunoSEQ multiplex PCR. In the table there are 150,000 to 200,000 clones, approximately 85% of which are singletons. This sample was included in a study of cytomegalovirus exposure and HLA in healthy donors. Looking at the study overall: HLA-typed donors were the source of 86 million or so unique TCRs held in an early data release.

The source is a man aged 25 to 40 in good health and CMV-seropositive. Sequencing was carried out using PBMCs.

In nucleotides, the CDR3 is TGTGCCAGCGCTCCCTCGCCAGGCACGAGCTACGAGCAGTACGTC. This gives the protein CASAPSPGTSYEQYV. The V and J genes are TRBV28 and TRBJ2-7; no reliable D call. This CDR3 spans 15 amino acids. Trimming shortened V by 8 bases and J by 3 bases, and 20 bases separated the two germline ends. Germline loops: CDR1 MDHEN, CDR2 SYDVKM.